This TCR beta chain was sequenced in a study of patients and donors after allogeneic stem cell transplantation. TCRdb re-called the RT-PCR reads through MiXCR, storing one row per CDR3 protein. This table holds about 2,200 distinct CDR3 sequences, more than 30% found once. The V end was cut by 1 base, the J end by 4 bases, with 13 bases between. The CDR3 spans 16 residues. Germline CDR1 reads SGHTA; CDR2 reads FQGNSA. The TCR was taken from a human donor who was either an allogeneic HSCT recipient or a stem cell or donor lymphocyte infusion donor (not recorded which). It is not recorded whose cells these are; they may come from a transplant donor. The sequenced sample was blood, either unsorted or a sorted T cell fraction (not recorded which). The genes are TRBV7-2 and TRBJ2-2; possibly TRBD1 for D (5 bases). In DNA, the CDR3 is TGTGCCAGCAGCTTAGATGGGGCCTCGAGCACCGGGGAGCTGTTTTTT. Residues: CASSLDGASSTGELFF.